This TCR beta chain was sequenced for a study of cytotoxic CD8 clonotypes in ibrutinib-treated CLL. Data came from immunoSEQ multiplex PCR; TCRdb stores just in-frame clones and leaves some out. The profile shows 14,000 or so clones, 52% of them singletons. CDR1 is SGHNT, CDR2 YYREEE, per germline (reference sequence). This CDR3 contains 12 residues. Trimming left V 2 bases short and J 4 bases short, with 6 bases between. This receptor was taken from a human donor with chronic lymphocytic leukemia. The source was PBMCs, collected at a roughly 25-month disease-progression time point, from a patient treated with ibrutinib. V and J are TRBV5-4 and TRBJ1-1, with D perhaps TRBD1 (5 bases). CDR3 coding DNA: TGTGCCAGCAGCTTCGGGGGCACTGAAGCTTTCTTT. It is translated as CASSFGGTEAFF.